This entry lists 26 T cell receptor beta chains sequenced from one sample in a study of blood T cell repertoires in COVID-19. Produced via immunoSEQ multiplex PCR; TCRdb's table is partial and in-frame only. The sample includes 300,000 to 350,000 clones, 90% seen only once; the top ten take around 0.93%. Sample: peripheral blood. Source of these receptors: a woman between 40 and 50 years old with COVID-19, enrolled during active disease.

The V gene is TRBV4-2, the J gene TRBJ1-3, with D perhaps matching TRBD1 (5 bases). Trimming removed 1 base from V and 4 bases from J, with 11 bases in between. This CDR3 is built from 15 residues. Per germline, CDR1 LGHNA and CDR2 YNFKEQ. The CDR3, as DNA: TGTGCCAGCAGCCAAGTAGGGGAAGGAGGAAACACCATATATTTT. This gives the protein CASSQVGEGGNTIYF.

This chain joins TRBV28 and TRBJ1-4; 7 nucleotides align to TRBD1. Germline-derived CDR1 and CDR2 are MDHEN and SYDVKM. Unmatched junction bases numbered 2, after V lost 1 base and J lost 3 bases. CDR3 length: 15 amino acids. The CDR3 sequence is CASSLSGGPNEKLFF. The CDR3 DNA follows: TGTGCCAGCAGTTTATCAGGGGGTCCTAATGAAAAACTGTTTTTT.

This chain connects TRBV4-3 to TRBJ1-1, with D possibly TRBD1 on 6 matching bases. The CDR3 covers 16 residues. Germline CDR1 and CDR2: LGHNA and YSLEER. V lost 1 base, J lost 5 bases, and 17 bases lay in between. The CDR3 sequence: CASSQVSAGARTEAFF. CDR3 nucleotides: TGCGCCAGCAGCCAAGTTTCGGCGGGGGCGAGGACTGAAGCTTTCTTT.

The V and J genes are TRBV27 and TRBJ1-1, with D unresolved. The CDR3 runs 14 residues. Trimming removed 1 base from V and 1 base from J, with 7 bases in between. Germline V gene lookup returns CDR1 MNHEY and CDR2 SMNVEV (reference sequence). The CDR3: CASSLLAGNTEAFF. CDR3 coding DNA: TGTGCCAGCAGTTTATTGGCAGGGAACACTGAAGCTTTCTTT.

The chain recombines TRBV9 with TRBJ2-7; 8 nucleotides match TRBD1. J lost 3 bases, V lost 3 bases, and 8 bases had no gene match. CDR1 and CDR2 from the germline V gene are SGDLS and YYNGEE. This CDR3 contains 15 residues. CDR3 bases: TGTGCCAGCAGCGGGGGGGACAGGTCCTTCTACGAGCAGTACTTC. Translated, it gives CASSGGDRSFYEQYF.

V gene TRBV7-3 combines with J gene TRBJ2-3; perhaps TRBD2 as D (6 bases). The CDR3 is 13 residues long. The V gene lost 4 bases and the J gene lost 5 bases, with 10 bases spanning the gap. Germline CDR1 and CDR2: SGHTA and FQGTGA. The CDR3 coding sequence is TGTGCCAGCAGCTACGCGGGGAGAGATACGCAGTATTTT. Translating it yields CASSYAGRDTQYF. Using reference TRBV7-3 and TRBJ2-3 for the parts outside the CDR3, the full variable domain is GAGVSQTPSNKVTEKGKYVELRCDPISGHTALYWYRQSLGQGPEFLIYFQGTGAADDSGLPNDRFFAVRPEGSVSTLKIQRTERGDSAVYLCASSYAGRDTQYFGPGTRLTVL.

This rearrangement joins TRBV7-8 to TRBJ2-7; 7 nucleotides match TRBD1. Germline V lookup: CDR1 SGHVS, CDR2 FQNEAQ. The J segment lost 0 bases and the V segment lost 5 bases, leaving 16 bases of the junction unmatched. This CDR3 comprises 18 residues. The chain's CDR3 is CASSPRVGRTGSSYEQYF. The CDR3 DNA is TGTGCCAGCAGCCCCCGCGTCGGGCGGACAGGAAGCTCCTACGAGCAGTACTTC.

The chain recombines TRBV7-2 with TRBJ2-1, with D tentatively TRBD1 (5 bases). Germline V gene data show CDR1 as SGHTA and CDR2 as FQGNSA. Trimming took off 5 bases at V and 4 bases at J, with 9 bases between the two ends. The CDR3 length is 13 residues. The CDR3 DNA follows: TGTGCCAGCAGCCTCGACAGTTACAATGAGCAGTTCTTC. As protein: CASSLDSYNEQFF. The full variable domain, completed using reference TRBV7-2 and TRBJ2-1, is GAGVSQSPSNKVTEKGKDVELRCDPISGHTALYWYRQSLGQGLEFLIYFQGNSAPDKSGLPSDRFSAERTGGSVSTLTIQRTQQEDSAVYLCASSLDSYNEQFFGPGTRLTVL.

This chain links TRBV5-6 with TRBJ1-1; D not certain. Germline values: CDR1 SGHDT, CDR2 YYEEEE. The CDR3 contains 15 residues. V gave up 4 bases and J gave up 3 bases, with 16 bases separating them. The CDR3 is CASSPGGLRYTEAFF. Written as DNA, the CDR3 is TGTGCCAGCAGCCCCGGCGGCCTACGATACACTGAAGCTTTCTTT.

The rearrangement uses TRBV9 and TRBJ2-3, with no clear D. Germline V gives CDR1 SGDLS, CDR2 YYNGEE. The CDR3 is 15 amino acids. Trimming pared 0 bases from V and 3 bases from J, leaving 11 bases between. CDR3 residues: CASSVVGSSTDTQYF. For the CDR3, the DNA is TGTGCCAGCAGCGTAGTTGGTAGTAGTACAGATACGCAGTATTTT.

Only a few counts were recorded for this clone. This chain joins TRBV27 and TRBJ1-6; possible D gene TRBD1, 5 bases. Germline CDR1 reads MNHEY; CDR2 reads SMNVEV (reference sequence). The V end was cut by 2 bases, the J end by 7 bases, with 18 bases between. CDR3 length: 17 residues. Here the CDR3 reads CASSLPQNRLLNSPLHF. Here the CDR3 DNA reads TGTGCCAGCAGTTTACCTCAGAACAGGCTTCTAAATTCACCCCTCCACTTT.

With regard to this clone: Germline is not matched at one junction end, which may reflect a read error. V usage is TRBV15 and J usage is TRBJ2-5, with D possibly being TRBD2 (5 bases). CDR1 and CDR2 from the germline V gene are LNHNV and YYDKDF (reference sequence). CDR3 length: 14 residues. The CDR3 coding sequence is TGTGCCACCAGCCGCCGGACCGGGGTAGAGGCCCAGTACTTC. This translates into CATSRRTGVEAQYF.

This clone was seen only once. The rearrangement joins TRBV11-3 to TRBJ2-3, with 7 bases lining up with TRBD2. The CDR3 loop spans 13 amino acids. From germline, CDR1 is SGHNT and CDR2 YENEEA. Unmatched junction bases numbered 2, after V lost 5 bases and J lost 3 bases. CDR3 sequence reads: CASSVGRTDTQYF. Written as DNA, the CDR3 is TGTGCCAGCAGCGTCGGGAGGACAGATACGCAGTATTTT.

The chain links TRBV6-5 to TRBJ2-1; 8 positions match TRBD1. Germline V gene data show CDR1 as MNHEY and CDR2 as SVGAGI. The CDR3 covers 14 residues. Trimming removed 5 bases from V and 7 bases from J; junction bases left unmatched: 7. In DNA, the CDR3 is TGTGCCAGCAGTCTTGGGACAGGTCGAAATGAGCAGTTCTTC. It is translated as CASSLGTGRNEQFF.

In its sample, this clone was seen a few times. The chain recombines TRBV6-4 with TRBJ2-2; tentatively, D is TRBD2 (5 bases). Trimming left V 0 bases short and J 4 bases short, with 18 bases between. CDR1 is MRHNA and CDR2 is SNTAGT in the germline V gene. CDR3 length: 18 amino acids. The CDR3, as DNA: TGTGCCAGCAGTGACTCGATGGGTGAGGGAAGAGGCACCGGGGAGCTGTTTTTT. This translates into CASSDSMGEGRGTGELFF.

This clone was seen once. This chain links TRBV28 with TRBJ1-2; the D gene is possibly TRBD1 (6 bases). V lost 6 bases and J 4 bases, leaving 12 bases between the germline ends. Germline CDR1 reads MDHEN; CDR2 reads SYDVKM. The CDR3 contains 13 residues. The CDR3 DNA is TGTGCCAGCAGCAATACAGGGATCTATGGCTACACCTTC. As protein: CASSNTGIYGYTF.

The chain links TRBV14 to TRBJ2-1; 7 bases line up with TRBD2. The germline V gene has CDR1 SGHDN and CDR2 FVKESK. The length of the CDR3 is 12 residues. V gave up 1 base and J gave up 10 bases; unmatched junction bases: 1. The CDR3 nucleotides read TGTGCCAGCAGCCAAGGGGGGGGAGAGCAGTTCTTC. Translating gives CASSQGGGEQFF.

This clone was recorded only once. The chain links TRBV7-2 to TRBJ2-2; 9 nucleotides line up with TRBD1. Per the germline V gene, CDR1 is SGHTA and CDR2 is FQGNSA. The CDR3 totals 14 residues. The ends lost 8 bases at V and 1 base at J; junction bases unmatched: 2. CDR3 amino acids: CASQGQGNTGELFF. The CDR3, as DNA: TGTGCCAGCCAGGGACAGGGGAACACCGGGGAGCTGTTTTTT. Together with reference TRBV7-2 and TRBJ2-2, the CDR3 gives the full variable domain: GAGVSQSPSNKVTEKGKDVELRCDPISGHTALYWYRQSLGQGLEFLIYFQGNSAPDKSGLPSDRFSAERTGGSVSTLTIQRTQQEDSAVYLCASQGQGNTGELFFGEGSRLTVL.

The chain has TRBV27 and TRBJ2-5; 9 bases align to TRBD2. The V segment lost 6 bases and the J segment 4 bases; nucleotides outside the gene matches: 0. CDR3 length equals 12 residues. Germline V lookup: CDR1 MNHEY, CDR2 SMNVEV (reference sequence). The CDR3 region has the DNA TGTGCCAGCAGGCGGGGGGGAGAGACCCAGTACTTC. Residues: CASRRGGETQYF.

In DNA, the CDR3 is TGTGCCAGCAGGCGTTCCCGGACAGGGCCGACTGGCTACACCTTC. The encoded protein is CASRRSRTGPTGYTF. This chain joins TRBV6-5 and TRBJ1-2; TRBD1 matches 8 bases. V lost 6 bases and J lost 7; bases outside the gene matches: 13. The germline V gene encodes CDR1 MNHEY and CDR2 SVGAGI. CDR3 size: 15 residues.

The chain has TRBV5-1 and TRBJ1-1, with TRBD1 identical over 9 bases. V shed 3 bases, J shed 4 bases, and the junction held 4 bases outside the gene matches. CDR1 and CDR2 from the germline V gene are SGHRS and YFSETQ. The CDR3 spans 14 residues. As DNA, the CDR3 is TGCGCCAGCAGCTCGGTGACAGGGGGCACTGAAGCTTTCTTT. Encoded protein: CASSSVTGGTEAFF. The full variable domain, rest sourced from reference TRBV5-1 and TRBJ1-1, is KAGVTQTPRYLIKTRGQQVTLSCSPISGHRSVSWYQQTPGQGLQFLFEYFSETQRNKGNFPGRFSGRQFSNSRSEMNVSTLELGDSALYLCASSSVTGGTEAFFGQGTRLTVV.

V gene TRBV9 combines with J gene TRBJ2-3, with 7 bases aligning to TRBD1. V dropped 3 bases and J dropped 5; count of bases not matched to a gene: 6. The CDR3 is 14 residues long. Germline CDR1 is SGDLS and CDR2 is YYNGEE. CDR3 bases: TGTGCCAGCAGCGCCCAGACAGGGCTAGATACGCAGTATTTT. This codes for CASSAQTGLDTQYF. Full variable domain (remainder filled in from reference TRBV9 and TRBJ2-3): DSGVTQTPKHLITATGQRVTLRCSPRSGDLSVYWYQQSLDQGLQFLIQYYNGEERAKGNILERFSAQQFPDLHSELNLSSLELGDSALYFCASSAQTGLDTQYFGPGTRLTVL.

J is TRBJ1-1 and V is TRBV29-1; 9 bases fit TRBD1. V dropped 3 bases and J dropped 4; count of bases not matched to a gene: 6. Germline V lookup: CDR1 SQVTM, CDR2 ANQGSEA. CDR3 size: 14 residues. The CDR3 nucleotides are TGCAGCGTTGATAGGGGACAGGGACCCACTGAAGCTTTCTTT. Protein product: CSVDRGQGPTEAFF.

This chain connects TRBV28 to TRBJ1-5, with 9 positions matching TRBD1. Germline CDR1 MDHEN, CDR2 SYDVKM. The length of the CDR3 is 16 residues. The ends lost 5 bases at V and 6 bases at J; junction bases unmatched: 11. The CDR3 loop reads CASSPPDRGVGQPQHF. The CDR3 bases are TGTGCCAGCAGTCCCCCGGACAGGGGAGTCGGTCAGCCCCAGCATTTT.

CDR3 DNA: TGTGCCTGGGATACAGGTCGAGAACCAGCTAACTATGGCTACACCTTC. It specifies CAWDTGREPANYGYTF. The J gene is TRBJ1-2, the V gene TRBV30, with a tentative D call TRBD1 (5 bases). The CDR3 is made up of 16 amino acids. CDR1 and CDR2 (germline): GTSNPN, SVGIG (reference sequence). V was trimmed by 5 bases and J by 0 bases, leaving 19 bases between them.

The chain combines TRBV27 with TRBJ1-4; maybe TRBD1 (5 bases). The germline V gene encodes CDR1 MNHEY and CDR2 SMNVEV (reference sequence). CDR3 length: 14 residues. Trimming removed 2 bases at V and 6 bases at J, with 10 bases between. CDR3 protein: CASSLGWGDEKLFF. In DNA form, the CDR3 reads TGTGCCAGCAGTTTAGGATGGGGGGATGAAAAACTGTTTTTT.